The source of this TCR beta chain is a study of shared clonotypes between healthy human individuals. Sequenced by immunoSEQ multiplex PCR; TCRdb stores in-frame clones only, minus some. The sample holds over 1.4 million clones, roughly 95% seen once. The V segment lost 6 bases and the J segment 4 bases; nucleotides outside the gene matches: 13. Looked up from germline, CDR1 is SGDLS and CDR2 is YYNGEE. This CDR3 is built from 16 residues. This receptor was obtained from a man aged 25 to 40 in good health. Sequenced sample: naive CD4+ T cells sorted from blood. This sample's subset: CD45RA+ positively selected. This chain links TRBV9 with TRBJ2-3, with 8 bases matching TRBD2. The DNA for the CDR3 is TGTGCCAGCACCCTAGCCCCCGGACTAGCTCCAGATACGCAGTATTTT. Translating it yields CASTLAPGLAPDTQYF.